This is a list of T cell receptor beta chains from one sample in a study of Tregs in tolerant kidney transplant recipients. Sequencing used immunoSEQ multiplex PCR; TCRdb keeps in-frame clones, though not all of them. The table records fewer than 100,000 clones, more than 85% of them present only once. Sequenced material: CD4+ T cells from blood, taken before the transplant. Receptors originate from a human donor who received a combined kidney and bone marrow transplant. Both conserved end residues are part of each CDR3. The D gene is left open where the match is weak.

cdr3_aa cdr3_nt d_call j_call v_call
CASSPGLAGLNEQFF TGCGCCAGCAGCCCCGGCCTAGCGGGGTTGAATGAGCAGTTCTTC TRBD2 TRBJ2-1 TRBV5-1
CASSPSGPTNSPLHF TGTGCCAGCAGCCCCTCAGGGCCGACGAATTCACCCCTCCACTTT - TRBJ1-6 TRBV11-3
CASSFSGRAYEQYF TGTGCCAGCAGCTTTAGCGGGAGGGCCTACGAGCAGTACTTC TRBD2 TRBJ2-7 TRBV5-4
CASSKQGNRGYTF TGTGCCAGCAGCAAACAGGGAAATCGTGGCTACACCTTC - TRBJ1-2 TRBV7-2
CASSPSGRKETQYF TGTGCCAGCAGCCCTAGCGGGCGGAAAGAGACCCAGTACTTC TRBD2 TRBJ2-5 TRBV6-1
CAWSVSGADTQYF TGTGCCTGGAGTGTCTCGGGGGCAGATACGCAGTATTTT - TRBJ2-3 TRBV30
CASSYGGATGQETQYF TGTGCCAGCAGTTACGGAGGGGCGACGGGCCAAGAGACCCAGTACTTC - TRBJ2-5 TRBV6-6
CASSRSESSTDTQYF TGTGCCAGCAGCCGAAGCGAATCCAGCACAGATACGCAGTATTTT - TRBJ2-3 TRBV7-2
CASSFRDRGSPLHF TGTGCCAGCAGCTTCCGGGACAGGGGTTCACCCCTCCACTTT TRBD1 TRBJ1-6 TRBV7-3
CASSRGHSTYQPQHF TGTGCCAGCAGTCGAGGACACTCTACATATCAGCCCCAGCATTTT - TRBJ1-5 TRBV28
CASSLDRGQETQYF TGTGCCAGCAGTCTCGACAGGGGGCAGGAGACCCAGTACTTC TRBD1 TRBJ2-5 TRBV27
CASSQSRGGLGQPQHF TGTGCCAGCAGCCAATCGCGTGGAGGTTTAGGTCAGCCCCAGCATTTT - TRBJ1-5 TRBV4-2
CASSYPTSGGIDTQYF TGTGCCAGCAGTTACCCGACTAGCGGGGGGATAGATACGCAGTATTTT TRBD2 TRBJ2-3 TRBV6-5
CATLETSTSGNTIYF TGTGCCACACTAGAGACCTCCACCTCTGGAAACACCATATATTTT - TRBJ1-3 TRBV18
CASRLQGGDNYGYTF TGTGCCAGTAGACTACAAGGGGGGGACAACTATGGCTACACCTTC - TRBJ1-2 TRBV19
CASIIWVFGYGYTF TGTGCCAGCATAATATGGGTATTCGGGTATGGCTACACCTTC - TRBJ1-2 TRBV14
CASSLIAGAINEQFF TGTGCCAGCAGCTTAATAGCGGGGGCCATCAATGAGCAGTTCTTC TRBD2 TRBJ2-1 TRBV7-9